What follows are 9 T cell receptor beta chains derived from one specimen sequenced in a study of T-cell memory formation after mild COVID-19. TCRdb re-analysed the 5' RACE reads in MiXCR, keeping a single row per CDR3 protein. The sample lists tens of thousands of distinct CDR3 sequences; roughly a sixth were seen once. Sequencing was carried out using PBMCs or a T cell subset sorted from them (not recorded which). The receptors derive from an adult woman who had mild COVID-19 (a few samples of this study predate the infection). Cell type and time point are not known.

V and J are TRBV4-1 and TRBJ2-5; 8 nucleotides match TRBD2. The CDR3 is 18 residues long. Per the germline V gene, CDR1 is MGHRA and CDR2 is YSYEKL. V lost 0 bases and J lost 0; bases outside the gene matches: 9. CDR3 protein: CASSQDQRTSLYQETQYF. CDR3 sequence (DNA): TGCGCCAGCAGCCAAGATCAGAGGACTAGCTTGTACCAAGAGACCCAGTACTTC.

This clonotype has a handful of counts. CDR3 coding DNA: TGTGCCAGCAGTTACTCGCAGAATCCGCCTGACTATGGCTACACCTTC. Translating it yields CASSYSQNPPDYGYTF. The chain uses TRBV6-5 and TRBJ1-2; the D is unclear. There are 16 residues in the CDR3. Germline V gene sequence: CDR1 MNHEY, CDR2 SVGAGI. Deletions cut 0 bases from V and 3 bases from J, with 14 bases between.

The genes are TRBV7-8 and TRBJ2-2; a weak D match, TRBD2 (6 bases). The germline V gene has CDR1 SGHVS and CDR2 FQNEAQ. V was clipped by 1 base and J by 7 bases, with 13 bases between them. The CDR3 is 15 residues long. The CDR3 loop reads CASSLVPDGSGELFF. The CDR3 DNA follows: TGTGCCAGCAGCTTAGTTCCGGACGGGAGCGGGGAGCTGTTTTTT. The entire variable domain, with the rest obtained from reference TRBV7-8 and TRBJ2-2, is as follows: GAGVSQSPRYKVAKRGQDVALRCDPISGHVSLFWYQQALGQGPEFLTYFQNEAQLDKSGLPSDRFFAERPEGSVSTLKIQRTQQEDSAVYLCASSLVPDGSGELFFGEGSRLTVL.

The chain employs TRBV20-1 and TRBJ2-3; 9 bases match TRBD2. The V gene end was trimmed by 1 base and the J gene end by 3 bases; junction bases not matched to a gene: 8. CDR1 and CDR2 (germline): DFQATT, SNEGSKA (reference sequence). The CDR3 covers 16 residues. This CDR3 is CSARATASGETDTQYF. The CDR3 coding sequence is TGCAGTGCTAGAGCTACGGCTAGCGGGGAAACAGATACGCAGTATTTT.

This clonotype was counted a few times. This chain joins TRBV5-5 and TRBJ2-7; TRBD1 is a possible D gene (5 bases). Trimming pared 4 bases from V and 0 bases from J, leaving 8 bases between. Germline CDR1 reads SGHKS; CDR2 reads YYEKEE (reference sequence). The CDR3 runs to 13 residues. In DNA, the CDR3 is TGTGCCAGCAGCCCAGGGTTCTCCTACGAGCAGTACTTC. As protein: CASSPGFSYEQYF.

This clonotype appeared a few times. The chain joins TRBV12-3 or TRBV12-4 to TRBJ2-3; no definite D call. Trimming removed 0 bases at V and 6 bases at J, with 10 bases between. The CDR3 contains 14 residues. The CDR3 protein is CASSLAAGADTQYF. The CDR3 region has the DNA TGTGCCAGCAGTTTAGCGGCAGGAGCTGATACGCAGTATTTT.

The V gene is TRBV4-1, the J gene TRBJ2-3; tentative D call: TRBD2 (5 bases). Germline CDR1 and CDR2: MGHRA and YSYEKL. The V and J ends lost 1 base and 0 bases respectively, with 14 bases between them. CDR3 length: 17 amino acids. The CDR3 nucleotides read TGCGCCAGCAGCCAAGCCAGCCTCGGGGAGAGCACAGATACGCAGTATTTT. Its translation is CASSQASLGESTDTQYF.

V usage is TRBV7-3 and J usage is TRBJ2-7, with 8 bases matching TRBD2. The CDR3 loop spans 15 amino acids. V lost 6 bases and J lost 3; bases outside the gene matches: 10. From germline, CDR1 is SGHTA and CDR2 FQGTGA. CDR3 sequence (DNA): TGTGCCAGCAGTCCAAGCGGGAGTTTTATCTACGAGCAGTACTTC. Translating it yields CASSPSGSFIYEQYF.

The table lists this clonotype with a few counts. V and J are TRBV20-1 and TRBJ2-1; tentatively, D is TRBD1 (7 bases). The CDR3 has 14 amino acids. Germline V gives CDR1 DFQATT, CDR2 SNEGSKA (reference sequence). V was cut by 7 bases and J by 4 bases, with 17 bases left in between. The CDR3 DNA reads as TGCAGTGAACCGCAGGGGGGCGAATACAATGAGCAGTTCTTC. Encoded protein: CSEPQGGEYNEQFF.